The 25 T cell receptor beta chains below were found in one sample sequenced in a study of identical twins. Each CDR3 protein is one row after TCRdb ran MiXCR on the 5' RACE reads. This sample has 700,000 to 950,000 distinct CDR3 sequences; 9% to 15% occur once, and the top ten carry 1.5% to 2%. The same sample was also used in a study of yellow fever vaccine responses in identical twins.

Sequenced sample: PBMCs. The receptors come from a woman between 18 and 29 years old in good health.

The chain is built from TRBV4-1 and TRBJ1-6; D is unclear. With 1 base removed from V and 14 bases from J, the gap between germline ends came to 21 bases. The CDR3 runs to 16 residues. The V gene's germline CDR1 is MGHRA and CDR2 YSYEKL. Written as DNA, the CDR3 is TGCGCCAGCAGCCAAGTCTCGGAAGGACGGCTCGCGGCCCTCCACTTT. Translated, it gives CASSQVSEGRLAALHF.

This clonotype was detected a few times. CDR3 in DNA: TGCGCCAGCAGCTTCCTAGCGGGAGGGCCTCTGTACGAGCAGTACTTC. Translation gives CASSFLAGGPLYEQYF. This chain uses TRBV5-1 with TRBJ2-7; 12 bases line up with TRBD2. Per germline, CDR1 SGHRS and CDR2 YFSETQ. CDR3 length: 16 amino acids. V gave up 2 bases and J gave up 4 bases; unmatched junction bases: 7.

The V call is TRBV7-2, the J call TRBJ2-5; tentative D call: TRBD2 (6 bases). CDR1 is SGHTA, CDR2 FQGNSA, per germline. V lost 7 bases and J lost 0, with 12 bases in between. The CDR3 extends over 14 amino acids. CDR3 DNA sequence: TGTGCCAGCACCCTAGGGAGGTACCAAGAGACCCAGTACTTC. Translated: CASTLGRYQETQYF.

This clonotype has only a few counts. The V gene is TRBV28, the J gene TRBJ1-3; TRBD1 is a possible D gene (5 bases). The CDR3 extends over 14 amino acids. V was shortened by 6 bases and J by 3 bases, with 12 bases between the two germline ends. In germline, CDR1 is MDHEN, CDR2 SYDVKM. CDR3 residues: CASSPRGGGNTIYF. The CDR3 DNA reads as TGTGCCAGCAGCCCGAGGGGAGGTGGAAACACCATATATTTT.

The chain links TRBV24-1 to TRBJ2-1; possible D gene TRBD2, 5 bases. This CDR3 contains 11 residues. Germline CDR1 KGHDR, CDR2 SFDVKD. V lost 5 bases and J lost 10, with 8 bases in between. CDR3: CATSVREEQFF. The CDR3 DNA is TGTGCCACCAGTGTCCGGGAAGAGCAGTTCTTC.

The CDR3 sequence: CASSNGLAGHNEQFF. DNA for the CDR3: TGTGCCAGCAGCAACGGACTAGCGGGACACAATGAGCAGTTCTTC. V usage is TRBV5-5 and J usage is TRBJ2-1; 12 bases are a match to TRBD2. The CDR3 is 15 amino acids. The V gene's germline CDR1 is SGHKS and CDR2 YYEKEE (reference sequence). V lost 4 bases and J lost 5; bases outside the gene matches: 4. The complete variable domain, with remaining parts taken from reference TRBV5-5 and TRBJ2-1, reads DAGVTQSPTHLIKTRGQQVTLRCSPISGHKSVSWYQQVLGQGPQFIFQYYEKEERGRGNFPDRFSARQFPNYSSELNVNALLLGDSALYLCASSNGLAGHNEQFFGPGTRLTVL.

This clonotype was counted a few times. The V call is TRBV7-9, the J call TRBJ2-5, with D maybe TRBD1 (5 bases). The CDR3 covers 13 residues. Looked up from germline, CDR1 is SEHNR and CDR2 is FQNEAQ (reference sequence). V was cut by 3 bases and J by 5 bases, with 10 bases left in between. CDR3 DNA sequence: TGTGCCAGCAGCTTGCCGACAGTTGAGACCCAGTACTTC. Its translation is CASSLPTVETQYF.

The gene calls are TRBV20-1 and TRBJ1-5; D is unclear. CDR1 is DFQATT and CDR2 is SNEGSKA in the germline V gene (reference sequence). V gave up 2 bases and J gave up 0 bases, with 8 bases separating them. This CDR3 region has 14 residues. This chain's CDR3 is CSARQPYSNQPQHF. The CDR3, as DNA: TGCAGTGCTAGACAACCTTATAGCAATCAGCCCCAGCATTTT.

This clonotype has only a few counts. This chain links TRBV11-2 with TRBJ2-2; D possibly matches TRBD1 or TRBD2 (5 bases each). V was pared by 2 bases and J by 5 bases, with 12 bases between. The length of the CDR3 is 15 residues. Germline CDR1 is SGHAT and CDR2 is FQNNGV. In DNA form, the CDR3 reads TGTGCCAGCAGCTTACTGGGGGTCGATACCGGGGAGCTGTTTTTT. Protein product: CASSLLGVDTGELFF.

The table lists this clonotype with a few counts. The genes are TRBV6-5 and TRBJ2-1; D could derive from TRBD1 or TRBD2 (6 bases each). This CDR3 has 16 amino acids. CDR1 MNHEY and CDR2 SVGAGI come from the germline V gene. V was pared by 2 bases and J by 7 bases, with 18 bases between. The CDR3 spells CASSYTGGGGRNEQFF. CDR3 DNA sequence: TGTGCCAGCAGTTACACCGGTGGAGGGGGGAGAAATGAGCAGTTCTTC.

This clonotype was seen a handful of times. This chain joins TRBV20-1 and TRBJ2-1, with 9 bases lining up with TRBD2. The CDR3 totals 16 residues. Unmatched junction bases numbered 11, after V lost 0 bases and J lost 8 bases. The V gene's germline CDR1 is DFQATT and CDR2 SNEGSKA (reference sequence). The CDR3 DNA follows: TGCAGTGCTAGAGATTCGCGGGGGGGCCGTCTAGATGAGCAGTTCTTC. Residues: CSARDSRGGRLDEQFF.

This chain uses TRBV28 with TRBJ2-4; 7 nucleotides agree with TRBD2. The V gene end was trimmed by 2 bases and the J gene end by 0 bases; junction bases not matched to a gene: 7. Germline V lookup: CDR1 MDHEN, CDR2 SYDVKM. CDR3 length equals 17 residues. The CDR3 nucleotides are TGTGCCAGCAGTTTAGGGGGGGGGTTTCTAGCCAAAAACATTCAGTACTTC. As protein: CASSLGGGFLAKNIQYF.

This clonotype showed up just a few times. The CDR3 DNA sequence: TGTGCCAGCAGCTTAGGGGCTAGTGGGGCCTACAATGAGCAGTTCTTC. It codes for CASSLGASGAYNEQFF. The V call is TRBV11-3, the J call TRBJ2-1; D gene ambiguous. CDR1 SGHNT and CDR2 YENEEA come from the germline V gene. V was cut by 1 base and J by 2 bases, with 12 bases left in between. The CDR3 covers 16 residues.

The genes are TRBV29-1 and TRBJ2-3; the D gene is possibly TRBD1 (5 bases). Per germline, CDR1 SQVTM and CDR2 ANQGSEA. The CDR3 loop spans 14 amino acids. Trimming removed 5 bases from V and 4 bases from J, with 16 bases in between. In DNA form, the CDR3 reads TGCAGCGTTTCAGGGTGGGGCGGTGCAGATACGCAGTATTTT. Translation gives CSVSGWGGADTQYF.

This clonotype was detected many times. The chain has TRBV5-1 and TRBJ2-1; 8 bases line up with TRBD1. V shed 6 bases, J shed 6 bases, and the junction held 11 bases outside the gene matches. This CDR3 is 15 amino acids long. Germline assignment: CDR1 SGHRS and CDR2 YFSETQ. CDR3 sequence (DNA): TGCGCCAGCAAATCACACTGGACAGGGCGCAATGAGCAGTTCTTC. This sequence encodes CASKSHWTGRNEQFF.

The genes are TRBV11-2 and TRBJ2-1; 12 bases are shared with TRBD2. V dropped 4 bases and J dropped 4; count of bases not matched to a gene: 14. The CDR3 loop spans 19 amino acids. The V gene's germline CDR1 is SGHAT and CDR2 FQNNGV. CDR3 DNA sequence: TGTGCCAGCAGCTACGGGACAGGAAGGACTAGCGGGAAATACAATGAGCAGTTCTTC. Its protein is CASSYGTGRTSGKYNEQFF.

This clonotype has ten or more counts. The chain carries TRBV20-1 and TRBJ2-2; no clear D. The CDR3 consists of 13 residues. Germline-derived CDR1 and CDR2 are DFQATT and SNEGSKA (reference sequence). V dropped 3 bases and J dropped 3 bases, with 8 bases sitting between them. The DNA for the CDR3 is TGCAGTGCTAGTCACGGATACACCGGGGAGCTGTTTTTT. It encodes CSASHGYTGELFF.

The chain combines TRBV10-3 with TRBJ1-2, with TRBD1 matching over 8 bases. CDR1 and CDR2 from the germline V gene are ENHRY and SYGVKD. V dropped 6 bases and J dropped 4; count of bases not matched to a gene: 7. The CDR3 contains 14 residues. CDR3 sequence: CAISRDRSLYGYTF. CDR3 sequence (DNA): TGTGCCATCAGCCGGGACAGGTCTCTCTATGGCTACACCTTC.

This clonotype was counted only a few times. This chain uses TRBV19 with TRBJ1-1; TRBD1 is a possible D gene (6 bases). V gave up 6 bases and J gave up 0 bases, with 11 bases separating them. In germline, CDR1 is LNHDA, CDR2 SQIVND (reference sequence). The CDR3 sequence is 14 residues long. Here the CDR3 reads CASRDGQMNTEAFF. CDR3 nucleotide sequence: TGTGCCAGTAGGGATGGACAGATGAACACTGAAGCTTTCTTT.

This chain joins TRBV5-1 and TRBJ1-5; 9 bases agree with TRBD1. CDR1 and CDR2 (germline): SGHRS, YFSETQ. This CDR3 has 16 amino acids. V trimming: 1 base; J trimming: 7 bases; junction bases outside the gene matches: 9. The CDR3 here is CASSLTGGQGSQPQHF. The CDR3, as DNA: TGCGCCAGCAGCTTGACCGGGGGACAGGGATCGCAGCCCCAGCATTTT.

This clonotype has only a few counts. The chain combines TRBV4-1 with TRBJ2-3; TRBD2 aligns across 8 bases. The CDR3 runs 14 residues. CDR1 and CDR2 (germline): MGHRA, YSYEKL. Unmatched junction bases numbered 5, after V lost 2 bases and J lost 7 bases. CDR3 amino acids: CASSQPRTSYTQYF. CDR3 nucleotides: TGCGCCAGCAGCCAACCCCGGACTAGCTATACGCAGTATTTT.

The chain is built from TRBV20-1 and TRBJ2-3; perhaps TRBD1 as D (5 bases). Germline assignment: CDR1 DFQATT and CDR2 SNEGSKA (reference sequence). The V gene lost 4 bases and the J gene lost 2 bases, with 16 bases spanning the gap. This CDR3 has 15 amino acids. As DNA, the CDR3 is TGCAGTGCTACCCAAGTTGGGGCCCCCACAGATACGCAGTATTTT. This codes for CSATQVGAPTDTQYF.

Here the CDR3 DNA reads TGTGCCACCAGTGACCACGACACGCTGGGGAAGACTGCACCTAGCACAGATACGCAGTATTTT. It specifies CATSDHDTLGKTAPSTDTQYF. V gene TRBV24-1 combines with J gene TRBJ2-3, with unresolved D. The CDR3 totals 21 residues. Trimming took off 4 bases at V and 0 bases at J, with 28 bases between the two ends. The V gene's germline CDR1 is KGHDR and CDR2 SFDVKD.

DNA of the CDR3: TGTGCCACCAGTGATGCCCTCGGAGCACACGATACCGGGGAGCTGTTTTTT. It translates to CATSDALGAHDTGELFF. This chain connects TRBV24-1 to TRBJ2-2; unclear D gene. V lost 3 bases and J 5 bases, leaving 18 bases between the germline ends. CDR1 is KGHDR and CDR2 is SFDVKD in the germline V gene. This CDR3 has 17 amino acids.

This clonotype occurred a few times. The CDR3 DNA reads as TGTGCCAGCAGCCAAGACGGGACCGTGAACACTGAAGCTTTCTTT. This gives the protein CASSQDGTVNTEAFF. This chain joins TRBV4-2 and TRBJ1-1, with D tentatively TRBD1 (5 bases). With 0 bases removed from V and 0 bases from J, the gap between germline ends came to 8 bases. This CDR3 is 15 amino acids long. CDR1 LGHNA and CDR2 YNFKEQ come from the germline V gene.